This TCR beta chain is drawn from a study of cytomegalovirus exposure and HLA in healthy donors. Study-wide findings and caveats: Researchers reported that a few CMV-associated chains were confirmed in vitro as CMV antigen-specific.

PCR involved 60 Vbeta and 13 Jbeta primers. Data came from immunoSEQ multiplex PCR; TCRdb stores just in-frame clones and leaves some out. The data contain 100,000 or so clones, around four fifths of them singletons. As for the donors, each was a healthy bone marrow donor. In regard to this clone: Antigen specificity is unknown.

The TCR was taken from a woman between 35 and 50 years old in good health and CMV-seropositive. Sequenced material: PBMCs.

This CDR3 reads CASSVQGGELFF. In nucleotides, the CDR3 is TGTGCCAGCAGCGTACAGGGAGGGGAACTGTTTTTT. The rearrangement joins TRBV7-6 to TRBJ1-4; tentatively, D is TRBD1 (6 bases). The CDR3 has 12 residues. Deletions cut 5 bases from V and 12 bases from J, with 13 bases between. In germline, CDR1 is SGHVS, CDR2 FNYEAQ. The entire variable domain, with the rest obtained from reference TRBV7-6 and TRBJ1-4, is as follows: GAGVSQSPRYKVTKRGQDVALRCDPISGHVSLYWYRQALGQGPEFLTYFNYEAQQDKSGLPNDRFSAERPEGSISTLTIQRTEQRDSAMYRCASSVQGGELFFGSGTQLSVL.